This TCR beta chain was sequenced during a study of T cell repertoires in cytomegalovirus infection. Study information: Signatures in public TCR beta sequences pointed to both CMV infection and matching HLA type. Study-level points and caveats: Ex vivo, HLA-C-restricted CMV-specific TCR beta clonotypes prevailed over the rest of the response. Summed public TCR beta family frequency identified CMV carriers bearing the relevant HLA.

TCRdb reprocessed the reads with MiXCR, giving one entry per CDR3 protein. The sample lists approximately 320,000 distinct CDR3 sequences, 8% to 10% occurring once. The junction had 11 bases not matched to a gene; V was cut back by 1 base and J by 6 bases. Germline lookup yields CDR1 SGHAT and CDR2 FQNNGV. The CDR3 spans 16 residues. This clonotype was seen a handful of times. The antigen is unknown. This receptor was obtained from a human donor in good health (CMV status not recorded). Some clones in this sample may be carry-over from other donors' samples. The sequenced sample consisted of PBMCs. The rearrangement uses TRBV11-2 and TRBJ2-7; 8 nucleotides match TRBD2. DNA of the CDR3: TGTGCCAGCAGCTTAGTATCCAAGCGGGAGTCCGGCGAGCAGTACTTC. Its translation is CASSLVSKRESGEQYF.